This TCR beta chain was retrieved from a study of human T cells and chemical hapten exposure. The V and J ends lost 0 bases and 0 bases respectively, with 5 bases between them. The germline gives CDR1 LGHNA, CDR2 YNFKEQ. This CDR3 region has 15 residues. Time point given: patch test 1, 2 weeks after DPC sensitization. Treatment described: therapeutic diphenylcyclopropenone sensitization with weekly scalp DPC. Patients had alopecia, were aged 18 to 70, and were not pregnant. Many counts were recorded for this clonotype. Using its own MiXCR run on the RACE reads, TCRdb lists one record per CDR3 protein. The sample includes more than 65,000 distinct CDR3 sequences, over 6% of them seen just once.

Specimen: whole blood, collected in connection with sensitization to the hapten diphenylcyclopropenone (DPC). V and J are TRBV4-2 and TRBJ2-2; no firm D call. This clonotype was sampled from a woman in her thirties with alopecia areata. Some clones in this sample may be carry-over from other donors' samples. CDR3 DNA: TGTGCCAGCAGCCAAGAATGGGCGAACACCGGGGAGCTGTTTTTT. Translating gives CASSQEWANTGELFF.